Presented here are 24 T cell receptor beta chains from one specimen sequenced in a study of T cell changes during pregnancy in multiple sclerosis. Clones were sequenced by immunoSEQ multiplex PCR, and TCRdb holds only the in-frame ones, with some missing. The sample contains under 35,000 clones, 85% of which appear only once. Material: CD8+ T cells from peripheral blood mononuclear cells, obtained after pregnancy. The source is a female donor with multiple sclerosis, enrolled in a pregnancy study.

J is TRBJ2-5 and V is TRBV19; weak D call: TRBD2 (7 bases). CDR3 length: 15 residues. CDR1 is LNHDA and CDR2 is SQIVND in the germline V gene (reference sequence). V lost 7 bases to trimming and J lost 4 bases, with 19 bases between them. The CDR3 loop reads CASMTSGGARETQYF. The DNA of the CDR3 is TGTGCCAGTATGACCTCTGGGGGGGCCAGAGAGACCCAGTACTTC. Using reference TRBV19 and TRBJ2-5 for the parts outside the CDR3, the full variable domain is DGGITQSPKYLFRKEGQNVTLSCEQNLNHDAMYWYRQDPGQGLRLIYYSQIVNDFQKGDIAEGYSVSREKKESFPLTVTSAQKNPTAFYLCASMTSGGARETQYFGPGTRLLVL.

This sequence joins TRBV10-3 and TRBJ1-5, with TRBD1 matching 7 bases. Germline CDR1 and CDR2: ENHRY and SYGVKD. V shed 6 bases and J 5 bases; nucleotides not matched to a gene: 7. This CDR3 has 14 amino acids. The CDR3 region has the DNA TGTGCCATCAGCGACAGGGCTACATATCAGCCCCAGCATTTT. Its protein is CAISDRATYQPQHF.

V usage is TRBV6-1 and J usage is TRBJ1-5; the D gene is possibly TRBD1 (5 bases). Trimming shortened V by 1 base and J by 1 base, and 8 bases separated the two germline ends. Germline-derived CDR1 and CDR2 are MNHNS and SASEGT. The CDR3 contains 15 residues. CDR3 amino acids: CASSEDTGSNQPQHF. CDR3 coding DNA: TGTGCCAGCAGTGAAGATACAGGCAGCAATCAGCCCCAGCATTTT.

The chain recombines TRBV27 with TRBJ1-1; a possible D gene is TRBD1 (5 bases). The CDR3 is 14 residues long. Per germline, CDR1 MNHEY and CDR2 SMNVEV (reference sequence). Trimming left V 0 bases short and J 4 bases short, with 9 bases between. The CDR3 sequence: CASSLSIGVTEAFF. CDR3 nucleotides: TGTGCCAGCAGTTTATCTATAGGGGTCACTGAAGCTTTCTTT.

This chain joins TRBV10-1 and TRBJ1-2; maybe TRBD1 (6 bases). Trimming removed 1 base from V and 8 bases from J, with 11 bases in between. The CDR3 totals 13 residues. Germline V gives CDR1 WNHNN, CDR2 SYGVQD (reference sequence). CDR3 bases: TGCGCCAGCAGTGAGTTGAGGACAGCCGGCTACACCTTC. This gives the protein CASSELRTAGYTF.

This chain connects TRBV27 to TRBJ2-3; 15 bases line up with TRBD2. CDR1 is MNHEY and CDR2 is SMNVEV in the germline V gene (reference sequence). Losses at the gene ends were 5 bases for V and 3 bases for J; bases not matched to a gene: 6. The CDR3 has 17 residues. In DNA, the CDR3 is TGTGCCAGCAGTCCCTTGGGACTAGCGGGGGGAACAGATACGCAGTATTTT. Its translation: CASSPLGLAGGTDTQYF.

This clone was seen more than once but under ten times. The rearrangement joins TRBV10-3 to TRBJ2-7, with D possibly being TRBD1 (5 bases). The CDR3 has 16 residues. The V end was cut by 0 bases, the J end by 5 bases, with 17 bases between. Germline CDR1 is ENHRY and CDR2 is SYGVKD. The CDR3 nucleotides read TGTGCCATCAGTGAGTCGTTGGGCAGGGTAACCCACGAGCAGTACTTC. This translates into CAISESLGRVTHEQYF.

For this clone: Mismatch with germline at one junction end may stem from a read error. The gene calls are TRBV7-7 and TRBJ2-1; D perhaps matches TRBD2 (6 bases). This CDR3 has 15 amino acids. Germline V gene lookup returns CDR1 SSHAT and CDR2 FNYEAQ (reference sequence). The DNA for the CDR3 is TGTGCTAGCAGCTTAGTCCCCGGGGGCTACAATGAGCAGTTCTTC. Translation gives CASSLVPGGYNEQFF.

V usage is TRBV11-2 and J usage is TRBJ2-5; 9 nucleotides line up with TRBD1. The germline gives CDR1 SGHAT, CDR2 FQNNGV. This CDR3 contains 14 residues. Trimming removed 5 bases from V and 4 bases from J; junction bases left unmatched: 5. CDR3 in amino acids: CASSKDRGRETQYF. The CDR3 DNA is TGTGCCAGCAGCAAGGACAGGGGAAGAGAGACCCAGTACTTC. Based on the CDR3 plus reference TRBV11-2 and TRBJ2-5, the full variable domain is EAGVAQSPRYKIIEKRQSVAFWCNPISGHATLYWYQQILGQGPKLLIQFQNNGVVDDSQLPKDRFSAERLKGVDSTLKIQPAKLEDSAVYLCASSKDRGRETQYFGPGTRLLVL.

This clone is labeled as medium-sized. The chain's CDR3 is CASSSRGFGNQPQHF. The CDR3 region has the DNA TGTGCCAGCAGTTCCCGGGGGTTCGGCAATCAGCCCCAGCATTTT. The V gene is TRBV6-5, the J gene TRBJ1-5, with a weak D call TRBD1 (5 bases). Trimming took 4 bases from V and 2 from J, leaving 12 bases between them. Per the germline V gene, CDR1 is MNHEY and CDR2 is SVGAGI. CDR3 length: 15 residues.

The CDR3 DNA follows: TGTGCCAGCAGTGAACCTCAGGGGGCTCTTGATAATTCACCCCTCCACTTT. Amino acids: CASSEPQGALDNSPLHF. This chain links TRBV2 with TRBJ1-6; 8 positions agree with TRBD1. Germline V gene sequence: CDR1 SNHLY, CDR2 FYNNEI. The CDR3 consists of 17 residues. V lost 2 bases to trimming and J lost 5 bases; unmatched junction nucleotides: 8.

This sequence joins TRBV28 and TRBJ1-4; D might be TRBD1 (5 bases). Trimming cost V 3 bases and J 6 bases, with 11 bases left between them. CDR3 length equals 14 residues. Germline V gives CDR1 MDHEN, CDR2 SYDVKM. The CDR3: CASSLGRVDEKLFF. For the CDR3, the DNA is TGTGCCAGCAGTTTGGGCAGGGTCGATGAAAAACTGTTTTTT.

The rearrangement links TRBV6-5 to TRBJ1-2; D is perhaps TRBD1 (5 bases). The CDR3 loop spans 14 amino acids. Germline values: CDR1 MNHEY, CDR2 SVGAGI. Trimming pared 6 bases from V and 4 bases from J, leaving 15 bases between. The CDR3 coding sequence is TGTGCCAGCAGAGCGGGGGGATTAACCTATGGCTACACCTTC. Protein product: CASRAGGLTYGYTF.

This chain links TRBV18 with TRBJ1-3; possible D gene TRBD1, 6 bases. The CDR3 covers 13 residues. With 3 bases removed from V and 4 bases from J, the gap between germline ends came to 7 bases. Germline-derived CDR1 and CDR2 are KGHSH and LQKENI. As DNA, the CDR3 is TGTGCCAGCTCACCCGGACAGGGAAACACCATATATTTT. Its protein is CASSPGQGNTIYF.

This clone is a singleton in its sample. V usage is TRBV2 and J usage is TRBJ2-3; 8 nucleotides match TRBD1. Germline CDR1 is SNHLY and CDR2 is FYNNEI. The CDR3 runs to 14 residues. V was clipped by 8 bases and J by 5 bases; unmatched bases: 9. The CDR3 DNA is TGTGCCAGCGGAGGACAGGGATCCCTAGATACGCAGTATTTT. Amino acid sequence: CASGGQGSLDTQYF. The full variable domain, its missing parts supplied by reference TRBV2 and TRBJ2-3, is EPEVTQTPSHQVTQMGQEVILRCVPISNHLYFYWYRQILGQKVEFLVSFYNNEISEKSEIFDDQFSVERPDGSNFTLKIRSTKLEDSAMYFCASGGQGSLDTQYFGPGTRLTVL.

The V gene is TRBV27, the J gene TRBJ1-2, with no clear D. Trimming stripped 8 bases from V and 4 bases from J, with 11 bases between. The CDR3 consists of 12 residues. Germline lookup yields CDR1 MNHEY and CDR2 SMNVEV (reference sequence). The CDR3 bases are TGTGCCAGCTACGAACCGGGCTATGGCTACACCTTC. The encoded protein is CASYEPGYGYTF.

This chain joins TRBV19 and TRBJ1-1; the D gene is possibly TRBD1 (6 bases). The length of the CDR3 is 14 residues. Germline V gene data show CDR1 as LNHDA and CDR2 as SQIVND (reference sequence). Deletions cut 3 bases from V and 4 bases from J, with 12 bases between. This CDR3 is CASSIGGPPTEAFF. DNA for the CDR3: TGTGCCAGTAGTATCGGGGGGCCCCCCACTGAAGCTTTCTTT.

The sample holds one count of this clone. The chain uses TRBV28 and TRBJ2-1, with 8 bases aligning to TRBD2. Germline V gene sequence: CDR1 MDHEN, CDR2 SYDVKM. Germline trimming cut 2 bases from V and 1 base from J; bases unmatched to any gene: 10. This CDR3 contains 18 residues. The chain's CDR3 is CASSLGSPGGPSYNEQFF. The DNA for the CDR3 is TGTGCCAGCAGTTTAGGGTCCCCGGGGGGGCCTTCCTACAATGAGCAGTTCTTC.

J is TRBJ1-2 and V is TRBV9, with 8 positions matching TRBD1. Germline V gives CDR1 SGDLS, CDR2 YYNGEE. V lost 3 bases and J lost 5; bases outside the gene matches: 12. The CDR3 covers 16 residues. CDR3 amino acids: CASSASGTGPDYGYTF. The CDR3 DNA follows: TGTGCCAGCAGCGCCTCCGGGACAGGCCCGGATTATGGCTACACCTTC.

V is TRBV4-1 and J is TRBJ1-2, with D unclear. The CDR3 spans 13 residues. Germline V lookup: CDR1 MGHRA, CDR2 YSYEKL. The germline V and J ends were trimmed by 0 bases and 4 bases, with 6 bases remaining between them. The CDR3 DNA is TGCGCCAGCAGCCAAGATCTCCTCTATGGCTACACCTTC. Amino acid sequence: CASSQDLLYGYTF.

This sequence joins TRBV4-2 and TRBJ2-1, with 11 bases that match TRBD2. The length of the CDR3 is 16 residues. Germline CDR1 is LGHNA and CDR2 is YNFKEQ. Trimming took 0 bases from V and 6 from J; bases not matched to a gene: 4. DNA for the CDR3: TGTGCCAGCAGCCAAGAGGAGGGGACTAGCGGCAATGAGCAGTTCTTC. Its translation is CASSQEEGTSGNEQFF.

With respect to this clone: In the same sample, other DNA sequences code for this CDR3. This sequence joins TRBV4-2 and TRBJ2-7, with 10 bases matching TRBD2. This CDR3 has 16 amino acids. Germline loops: CDR1 LGHNA, CDR2 YNFKEQ. Germline trimming cut 0 bases from V and 4 bases from J; bases unmatched to any gene: 6. This CDR3 is CASSQEASGGSYEQYF. CDR3 nucleotides: TGTGCCAGCAGCCAAGAGGCTAGCGGGGGCAGTTACGAGCAGTACTTC.

The chain has TRBV13 and TRBJ2-7; D might be TRBD2 (5 bases). The V and J ends lost 6 bases and 3 bases respectively, with 21 bases between them. This CDR3 spans 16 amino acids. Germline CDR1 reads PRHDT; CDR2 reads FYEKMQ (reference sequence). The CDR3 bases are TGTGCCAGCAGATATGCGTTGGACTCTTTTGACTACGAGCAGTACTTC. It specifies CASRYALDSFDYEQYF. Full variable domain (remainder filled in from reference TRBV13 and TRBJ2-7): AAGVIQSPRHLIKEKRETATLKCYPIPRHDTVYWYQQGPGQDPQFLISFYEKMQSDKGSIPDRFSAQQFSDYHSELNMSSLELGDSALYFCASRYALDSFDYEQYFGPGTRLTVT.

The sample holds one count of this clone. This chain links TRBV5-6 with TRBJ2-3; 11 positions agree with TRBD1. The CDR3 spans 16 residues. V dropped 2 bases and J dropped 0; count of bases not matched to a gene: 2. Germline V CDR1 and CDR2: SGHDT, YYEEEE. In nucleotides, the CDR3 is TGTGCCAGCAGCTTTGGGACAGGGGGTAGCACAGATACGCAGTATTTT. It encodes CASSFGTGGSTDTQYF. The full variable domain, completed using reference TRBV5-6 and TRBJ2-3, is DAGVTQSPTHLIKTRGQQVTLRCSPKSGHDTVSWYQQALGQGPQFIFQYYEEEERQRGNFPDRFSGHQFPNYSSELNVNALLLGDSALYLCASSFGTGGSTDTQYFGPGTRLTVL.